The 3 T cell receptor beta chains below come from one sample, sequenced in a study of T cells in narcolepsy. TCRdb keeps only in-frame clones here, not all; method: immunoSEQ multiplex PCR. The data show about 34,000 clones, 75% to 85% seen once. Source material: CD45RA- memory CD4+ T cells from PBMCs. The receptors come from a human donor with narcolepsy.

This chain joins TRBV6-5 and TRBJ1-3; D is uncertain. The CDR3 runs to 14 residues. Germline CDR1 MNHEY, CDR2 SVGAGI. Trimming stripped 5 bases from V and 0 bases from J, with 8 bases between. CDR3 coding DNA: TGTGCCAGCAGTGCATCGAGCTCTGGAAACACCATATATTTT. Amino acids: CASSASSSGNTIYF.

The rearrangement links TRBV5-4 to TRBJ2-1; 8 bases match TRBD2. Trimming cost V 2 bases and J 9 bases; bases outside gene matches: 7. This CDR3 is 14 amino acids long. Germline CDR1 SGHNT, CDR2 YYREEE (reference sequence). The CDR3 DNA sequence: TGTGCCAGCAGCTTTCTAGCGGGTCCTGCTGAGCAGTTCTTC. Translating gives CASSFLAGPAEQFF.

J is TRBJ1-5 and V is TRBV25-1; D remains unclear. This CDR3 contains 14 residues. Germline CDR1 and CDR2: MGHDK and SYGVNS. The ends were cut back, 5 bases at V and 3 bases at J, with 11 bases in the middle. The CDR3 DNA reads as TGTGCCAGCAGTCGATCGGGGATCAATCAGCCCCAGCATTTT. It encodes CASSRSGINQPQHF.